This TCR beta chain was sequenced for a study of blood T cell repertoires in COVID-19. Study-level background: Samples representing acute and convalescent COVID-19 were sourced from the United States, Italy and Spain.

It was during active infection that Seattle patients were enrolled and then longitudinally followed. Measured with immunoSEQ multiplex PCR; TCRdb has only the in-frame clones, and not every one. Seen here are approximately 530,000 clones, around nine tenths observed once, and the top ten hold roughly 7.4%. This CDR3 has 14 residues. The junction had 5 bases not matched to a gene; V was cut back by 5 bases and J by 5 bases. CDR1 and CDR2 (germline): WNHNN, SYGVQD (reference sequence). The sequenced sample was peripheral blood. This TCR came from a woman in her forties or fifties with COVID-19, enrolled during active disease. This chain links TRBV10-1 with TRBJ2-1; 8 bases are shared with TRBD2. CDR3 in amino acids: CASSSSGVHNEQFF. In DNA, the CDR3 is TGCGCCAGCAGTAGTAGCGGGGTCCACAATGAGCAGTTCTTC.